This T cell receptor (beta chain) is drawn from a study of blood T cell repertoires in COVID-19. Looking at the study overall: Samples taken during acute and convalescent COVID-19 were collected in the United States, Italy and Spain.

The V gene's germline CDR1 is SGHNT and CDR2 YYREEE (reference sequence). V lost 1 base to trimming and J lost 1 base, with 8 bases between them. The CDR3 is made up of 14 amino acids. In the authors' workflow: Counts of nucleated cells, estimated from reference gene primer amplification, were obtained. The table came from immunoSEQ multiplex PCR; TCRdb's copy has only in-frame clones and leaves some out. That table supplies the V and J calls and clone size; D and trimming were determined from the DNA. The table records 70,000 to 95,000 clones, 85% to 95% of them present only once. Sequencing input: peripheral blood. The receptor's source is an older woman with active COVID-19. The genes are TRBV5-4 and TRBJ1-1; no clear D gene. CDR3: CASSLSGPNTEAFF. CDR3 nucleotide sequence: TGTGCCAGCAGCTTGAGCGGCCCGAACACTGAAGCTTTCTTT. Combining the CDR3 with reference TRBV5-4 and TRBJ1-1 gives the whole variable domain ETGVTQSPTHLIKTRGQQVTLRCSSQSGHNTVSWYQQALGQGPQFIFQYYREEENGRGNFPPRFSGLQFPNYSSELNVNALELDDSALYLCASSLSGPNTEAFFGQGTRLTVV.